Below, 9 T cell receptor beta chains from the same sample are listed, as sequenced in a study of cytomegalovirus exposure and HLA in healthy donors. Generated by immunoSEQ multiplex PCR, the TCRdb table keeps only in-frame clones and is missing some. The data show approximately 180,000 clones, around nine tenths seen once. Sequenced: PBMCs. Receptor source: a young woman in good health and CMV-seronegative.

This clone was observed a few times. The DNA of the CDR3 is TGTGCCAGCAGCTTTCCGGGGGGTAGTTCACCCCTCCACTTT. Its protein product is CASSFPGGSSPLHF. V is TRBV7-9 and J is TRBJ1-6; D perhaps matches TRBD1 (5 bases). Trimming shortened V by 3 bases and J by 9 bases, and 12 bases separated the two germline ends. Germline V gives CDR1 SEHNR, CDR2 FQNEAQ (reference sequence). This CDR3 region has 14 residues.

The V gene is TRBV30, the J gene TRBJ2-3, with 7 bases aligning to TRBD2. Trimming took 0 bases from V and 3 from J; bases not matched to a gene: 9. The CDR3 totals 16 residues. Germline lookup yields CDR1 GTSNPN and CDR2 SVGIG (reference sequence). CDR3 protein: CAWSVRGGGGTDTQYF. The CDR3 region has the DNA TGTGCCTGGAGTGTACGAGGCGGGGGTGGGACAGATACGCAGTATTTT. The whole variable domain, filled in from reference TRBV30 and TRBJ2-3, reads SQTIHQWPATLVQPVGSPLSLECTVEGTSNPNLYWYRQAAGRGLQLLFYSVGIGQISSEVPQNLSASRPQDRQFILSSKKLLLSDSGFYLCAWSVRGGGGTDTQYFGPGTRLTVL.

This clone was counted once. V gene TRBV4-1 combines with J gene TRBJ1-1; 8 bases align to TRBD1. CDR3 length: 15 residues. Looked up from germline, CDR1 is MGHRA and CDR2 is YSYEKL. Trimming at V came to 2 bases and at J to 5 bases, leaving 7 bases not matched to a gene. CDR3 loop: CASSQIVQGVTEAFF. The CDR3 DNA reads TGCGCCAGCAGCCAAATCGTACAGGGGGTTACTGAAGCTTTCTTT.

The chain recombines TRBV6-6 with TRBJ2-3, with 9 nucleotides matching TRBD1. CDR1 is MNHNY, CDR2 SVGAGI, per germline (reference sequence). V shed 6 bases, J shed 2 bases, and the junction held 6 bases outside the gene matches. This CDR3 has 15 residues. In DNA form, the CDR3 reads TGTGCCAGCAGCTCCGGGACAGGGTTCACAGATACGCAGTATTTT. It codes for CASSSGTGFTDTQYF.

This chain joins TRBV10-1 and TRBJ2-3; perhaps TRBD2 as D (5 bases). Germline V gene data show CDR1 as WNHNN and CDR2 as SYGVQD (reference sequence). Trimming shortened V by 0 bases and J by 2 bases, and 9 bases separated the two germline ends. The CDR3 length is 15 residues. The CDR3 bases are TGCGCCAGCAGTGAGTCGAGGGTGTTCACAGATACGCAGTATTTT. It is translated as CASSESRVFTDTQYF.

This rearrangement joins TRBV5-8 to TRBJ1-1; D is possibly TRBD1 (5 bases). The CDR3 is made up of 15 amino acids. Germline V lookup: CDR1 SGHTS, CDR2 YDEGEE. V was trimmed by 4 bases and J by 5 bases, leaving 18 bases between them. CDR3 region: CASSTEGAIGTEAFF. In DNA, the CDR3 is TGTGCCAGCAGCACGGAAGGGGCAATCGGGACTGAAGCTTTCTTT. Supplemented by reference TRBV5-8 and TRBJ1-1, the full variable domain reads EAGVTQSPTHLIKTRGQQATLRCSPISGHTSVYWYQQALGLGLQFLLWYDEGEERNRGNFPPRFSGRQFPNYSSELNVNALELEDSALYLCASSTEGAIGTEAFFGQGTRLTVV.

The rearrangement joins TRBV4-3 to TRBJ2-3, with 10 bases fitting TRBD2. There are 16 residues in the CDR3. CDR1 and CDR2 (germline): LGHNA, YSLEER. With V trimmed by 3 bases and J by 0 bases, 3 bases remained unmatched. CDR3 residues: CASSQDSGGSTDTQYF. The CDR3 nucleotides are TGCGCCAGCAGCCAGGATAGCGGGGGGAGCACAGATACGCAGTATTTT.

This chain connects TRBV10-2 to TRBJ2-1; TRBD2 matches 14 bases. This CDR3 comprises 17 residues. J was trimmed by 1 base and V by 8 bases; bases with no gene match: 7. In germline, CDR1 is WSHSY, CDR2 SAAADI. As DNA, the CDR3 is TGCGCCAGCCAAGGACTAGCGGGGGGCCTATCCTACAATGAGCAGTTCTTC. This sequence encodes CASQGLAGGLSYNEQFF.

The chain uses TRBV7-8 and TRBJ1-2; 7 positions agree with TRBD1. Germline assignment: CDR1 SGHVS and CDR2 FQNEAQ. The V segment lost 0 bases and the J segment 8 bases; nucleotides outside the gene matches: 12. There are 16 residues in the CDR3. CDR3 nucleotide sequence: TGTGCCAGCAGCTTAGCATTCACAGGGGCGCTGCGGGGCTACACCTTC. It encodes CASSLAFTGALRGYTF.